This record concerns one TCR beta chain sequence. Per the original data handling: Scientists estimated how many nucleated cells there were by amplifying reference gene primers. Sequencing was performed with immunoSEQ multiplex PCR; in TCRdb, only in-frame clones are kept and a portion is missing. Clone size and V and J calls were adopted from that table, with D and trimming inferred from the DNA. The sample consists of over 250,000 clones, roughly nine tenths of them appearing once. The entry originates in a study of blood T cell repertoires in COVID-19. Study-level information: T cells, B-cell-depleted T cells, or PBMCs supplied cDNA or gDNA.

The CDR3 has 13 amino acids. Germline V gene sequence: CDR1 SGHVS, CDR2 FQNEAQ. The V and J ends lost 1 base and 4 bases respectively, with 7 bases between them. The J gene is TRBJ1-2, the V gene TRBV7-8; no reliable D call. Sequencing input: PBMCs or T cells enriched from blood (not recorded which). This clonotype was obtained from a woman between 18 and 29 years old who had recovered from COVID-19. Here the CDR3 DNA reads TGTGCCAGCAGCTTAGTAGAGGGCTATGGCTACACCTTC. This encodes CASSLVEGYGYTF.